These 5 T cell receptor beta chains share one sample of origin, sequenced in a study of blood T cell repertoires in COVID-19 (TCRdb year 2020). Library method: the immunoSEQ multiplex PCR assay. TCRdb carries this immuneACCESS record with in-frame sequences only. Its versions omit some clonotypes, under half of them owing to an unresolved V gene in the studies checked, with the rest unexplained. This sample gives hundreds of thousands of clones in total; approximately 86% of them show up just once. The biggest ten clones account for about 1.2% of the sample. The sample was peripheral blood. The receptor set was obtained from a man between 65 and 80 years old with acute or convalescent COVID-19.

The V and J genes are TRBV4-1 and TRBJ2-5; 10 bases are shared with TRBD2. V was clipped by 0 bases and J by 5 bases; unmatched bases: 15. CDR1 and CDR2 (germline): MGHRA, YSYEKL. CDR3 size: 19 residues. The CDR3 loop is CASSQDGPLIAGGAETQYF. CDR3 sequence (DNA): TGCGCCAGCAGCCAAGACGGCCCACTTATAGCGGGAGGTGCTGAGACCCAGTACTTC.

The chain uses TRBV24-1 and TRBJ2-1, with 13 bases aligning to TRBD2. Per germline, CDR1 KGHDR and CDR2 SFDVKD. The CDR3 covers 16 residues. With V trimmed by 3 bases and J by 5 bases, 3 bases remained unmatched. The CDR3 DNA is TGTGCCACCAGTGATACTAGCGGGAGGGCAAACAATGAGCAGTTCTTC. Translation gives CATSDTSGRANNEQFF.

The chain has TRBV9 and TRBJ2-3, with 10 nucleotides matching TRBD1. This CDR3 spans 15 amino acids. J was trimmed by 4 bases and V by 3 bases; bases with no gene match: 5. CDR1 SGDLS and CDR2 YYNGEE come from the germline V gene. The CDR3 region is CASSGPGTGADTQYF. The CDR3 region has the DNA TGTGCCAGCAGCGGTCCAGGGACAGGGGCAGATACGCAGTATTTT.

This sequence joins TRBV19 and TRBJ2-5, with 11 bases matching TRBD2. This CDR3 spans 15 amino acids. Germline loops: CDR1 LNHDA, CDR2 SQIVND (reference sequence). V shed 4 bases, J shed 4 bases, and the junction held 5 bases outside the gene matches. CDR3: CASSKSLAGGETQYF. Written as DNA, the CDR3 is TGTGCCAGTAGTAAATCTCTAGCGGGAGGAGAGACCCAGTACTTC.

This clone has a handful of counts. The rearrangement uses TRBV27 and TRBJ2-3; 9 nucleotides match TRBD1. This CDR3 comprises 18 residues. V lost 1 base and J lost 1; bases outside the gene matches: 9. In germline, CDR1 is MNHEY, CDR2 SMNVEV (reference sequence). CDR3 residues: CASSLFRPGQGRTDTQYF. CDR3 in DNA: TGTGCCAGCAGTTTATTCCGTCCGGGACAGGGACGCACAGATACGCAGTATTTT.